This is a list of T cell receptor beta chains from one sample in a study of blood T cells in healthy people across ages. TCRdb redid the calling of the 5' RACE reads with MiXCR, one entry per CDR3 protein. The table lists 950,000 to 1,200,000 distinct CDR3 sequences, more than 30% of them singletons. The sequencing sample was made of blood. The receptors were gathered from a man aged 18 to 30 in good health. Each CDR3 is given with its conserved first and last residue. A D gene is named only where the DNA matches it firmly. Expanded clones are given a class, and other clones once, few, many or no size at all.

D	V	size	J	DNA	CDR3
NA	TRBV20-1	NA	TRBJ2-1	TGCAGTGCTCCACAGGGACTCTCCTACAATGAGCAGTTCTTC	CSAPQGLSYNEQFF
NA	TRBV11-2	NA	TRBJ2-1	TGTGCCAGCAGCCTTTTACAGGGAGTCAGGTACAATGAGCAGTTCTTC	CASSLLQGVRYNEQFF
NA	TRBV9	NA	TRBJ1-2	TGTGCCAGCAGCGTAGATCTGGGTCCCTATGGCTACACCTTC	CASSVDLGPYGYTF
TRBD1	TRBV12-3/TRBV12-4	NA	TRBJ1-1	TGTGCCAGCAGCGCGACAGTGACAGGGGGTGAAGCTTTCTTT	CASSATVTGGEAFF
NA	TRBV5-6	few	TRBJ1-2	TGTGCCAGCAGCCCGGACGTCGGATCCAACTATGGCTACACCTTC	CASSPDVGSNYGYTF
NA	TRBV13	NA	TRBJ2-7	TGTGCCAGCAGCTACTCCCAGGAGGAGCAGTACTTC	CASSYSQEEQYF
TRBD1	TRBV6-1	NA	TRBJ1-1	TGTGCCAGCAGTCCTAACCCCCCGGGACAGTTGAACACTGAAGCTTTCTTT	CASSPNPPGQLNTEAFF
NA	TRBV9	NA	TRBJ2-3	TGTGCCAGCAGCCCCGTGGGAGCGGGAGATACGCAGTATTTT	CASSPVGAGDTQYF
TRBD1	TRBV3-1	NA	TRBJ1-2	TGTGCCAGCAGCCAACGGGACAGGGTAGGCGGCTACACCTTC	CASSQRDRVGGYTF
NA	TRBV5-1	NA	TRBJ1-1	TGCGCCAGCAGCTTGGAGCCCCCGAAGAACACTGAAGCTTTCTTT	CASSLEPPKNTEAFF
TRBD1	TRBV29-1	NA	TRBJ1-2	TGCAGCGTTGGGGACAGGACAAGGCGAAGGAACTATGGCTACACCTTC	CSVGDRTRRRNYGYTF
TRBD1	TRBV7-2	NA	TRBJ2-7	TGTGCCAGCAGCCCCTGGGACAGTACCTACGAGCAGTACTTC	CASSPWDSTYEQYF
NA	TRBV19	few	TRBJ1-6	TGTGCCAGTAGTATGGACGGTTTGAATTCACCCCTCCACTTT	CASSMDGLNSPLHF
NA	TRBV4-2	NA	TRBJ1-2	TGTGCCAGCAGCCAAACACAGGTGGATGGCTACACCTTC	CASSQTQVDGYTF
TRBD1	TRBV7-2	NA	TRBJ2-1	TGTGCCAGCAACTCAGGGGGTGCGGCGAATGAGCAGTTCTTC	CASNSGGAANEQFF
NA	TRBV20-1	NA	TRBJ1-1	TGCAGTGCTAGAGATATGGGCAGGGACACTGAAGCTTTCTTT	CSARDMGRDTEAFF
NA	TRBV4-1	NA	TRBJ2-2	TGCGCCAGCATGCCTAACACCGGGGAGCTGTTTTTT	CASMPNTGELFF
NA	TRBV6-6	NA	TRBJ2-5	TGTGCCACCCAGTTACCTGGCAGCCAAGAGACCCAGTACTTC	CATQLPGSQETQYF
NA	TRBV6-1	NA	TRBJ2-1	TGTGCCAGCAGTGCGTTAAGGGGCGATGAGCAGTTCTTC	CASSALRGDEQFF
NA	TRBV15	many	TRBJ1-2	TGTGCCACCAGCCACCTTGTTATGGGCGGAGGCTATGGCTACACCTTC	CATSHLVMGGGYGYTF
NA	TRBV5-1	NA	TRBJ2-7	TGCGCCAGCAGCCCTGGTATAAGACGAGCAGGGAATGAGCAGTACTTC	CASSPGIRRAGNEQYF
TRBD2	TRBV28	once	TRBJ2-2	TGTGCCAGCAGTTTACCAGCGGGGGGGCCCGGGGAGCTGTTTTTT	CASSLPAGGPGELFF
TRBD1	TRBV3-1	NA	TRBJ1-1	TGTGCCAGCAGTCGGGACAGCTATGACACTGAAGCTTTCTTT	CASSRDSYDTEAFF
NA	TRBV7-8	NA	TRBJ1-5	TGTGCCAGCAGCTTAGTGGGCGAGGGCAATCAGCCCCAGCATTTT	CASSLVGEGNQPQHF
TRBD1	TRBV4-1	NA	TRBJ1-5	TGCGCCAGCAGCTCTCGGACAGGGGGAGGCAATCAGCCCCAGCATTTT	CASSSRTGGGNQPQHF
NA	TRBV10-3	few	TRBJ2-7	TGTGCCATCAGTGAGCCGGAGACACTTCGCGAGCAGTACTTC	CAISEPETLREQYF
NA	TRBV4-3	NA	TRBJ1-1	TGCGCCAGCAGCAAGGACCAGGAGACTGAAGCTTTCTTT	CASSKDQETEAFF
NA	TRBV29-1	NA	TRBJ1-2	TGCAGCGCACCGGGGCGGAACTATGGCCACACCTTC	CSAPGRNYGHTF
NA	TRBV12-3/TRBV12-4	NA	TRBJ2-7	TGTGCCAGCAGTCCAGGGAAAACCAGCTCCTACGAGCAGTACTTC	CASSPGKTSSYEQYF
TRBD1	TRBV12-3/TRBV12-4	NA	TRBJ1-5	TGTGCCAGCAGTTTGACAGGGGGAGGCAATCAGCCCCAGCATTTT	CASSLTGGGNQPQHF
NA	TRBV5-1	NA	TRBJ1-1	TGCGCCAGCAGCTTGGTTAGGGGAAGAGATGAAGCTTTCTTT	CASSLVRGRDEAFF
NA	TRBV15	NA	TRBJ2-2	TGTGCCACCAGCAGAGATTCCGGGGAGCTGTTTTTT	CATSRDSGELFF
TRBD2	TRBV27	NA	TRBJ2-3	TGTGCCAGCAGTTTACGGCTAGCGGGTGGTGCAGATACGCAGTATTTT	CASSLRLAGGADTQYF
TRBD1	TRBV6-5	NA	TRBJ2-3	TGTGCCAGCAGTTATGGGGGACAGGGCACAGATACGCAGTATTTT	CASSYGGQGTDTQYF
NA	TRBV21-1	NA	TRBJ2-3	TGTGCCAGCAGCTCAAGGGTGGTCGGACCAGATACGCAGTATTTT	CASSSRVVGPDTQYF
NA	TRBV5-1	NA	TRBJ2-1	TGCGCCAGCAGCTTGATTAGCTCCTACAATGAGCAGTTCTTC	CASSLISSYNEQFF
NA	TRBV6-2/TRBV6-3	NA	TRBJ2-1	TGTGCCAGCAGTTACGCTGGAATCAATGAGCAGTTCTTC	CASSYAGINEQFF
TRBD2	TRBV29-1	few	TRBJ2-1	TGCAGCGTTGCTCGGCTAGCGGGGGGGACCGGTACAATTGAGCAGTTCTTC	CSVARLAGGTGTIEQFF